One sample yielded the 5 T cell receptor beta chains listed below, sequenced in a study of blood T cell repertoires in COVID-19. Clones were sequenced by immunoSEQ multiplex PCR, and TCRdb holds only the in-frame ones, with some missing. The sample has a few hundred thousand clones; around 87% are singletons. Sequenced material: peripheral blood. These receptors all come from a man aged 60-69 years who had recovered from COVID-19.

The V call is TRBV7-3, the J call TRBJ2-3; D is perhaps TRBD1 (5 bases). The CDR3 loop spans 16 amino acids. The V gene's germline CDR1 is SGHTA and CDR2 FQGTGA. Trimming took off 3 bases at V and 6 bases at J, with 19 bases between the two ends. CDR3 coding DNA: TGTGCCAGCAGCTTTGGCGGCAGCGCCTCAGGGGATACGCAGTATTTT. Translated, it gives CASSFGGSASGDTQYF.

The CDR3 nucleotides are TGTGCCAGTATGAGCGGGTTTTCCTACAATGAGCAGTTCTTC. Translation: CASMSGFSYNEQFF. The V and J genes are TRBV19 and TRBJ2-1; weak D call: TRBD2 (6 bases). The V end was cut by 7 bases, the J end by 1 base, with 11 bases between. The CDR3 contains 14 residues. The germline gives CDR1 LNHDA, CDR2 SQIVND (reference sequence). Full variable domain (missing parts from reference TRBV19 and TRBJ2-1): DGGITQSPKYLFRKEGQNVTLSCEQNLNHDAMYWYRQDPGQGLRLIYYSQIVNDFQKGDIAEGYSVSREKKESFPLTVTSAQKNPTAFYLCASMSGFSYNEQFFGPGTRLTVL.

The chain couples TRBV19 to TRBJ2-1; TRBD2 aligns across 7 bases. The CDR3 consists of 13 residues. Germline-derived CDR1 and CDR2 are LNHDA and SQIVND (reference sequence). The V segment lost 10 bases and the J segment 2 bases; nucleotides outside the gene matches: 5. The CDR3 loop reads CATTGTTYNEQFF. In DNA, the CDR3 is TGTGCCACCACCGGGACTACCTACAATGAGCAGTTCTTC.

This chain joins TRBV15 and TRBJ1-4; no firm D call. Germline V gene data show CDR1 as LNHNV and CDR2 as YYDKDF (reference sequence). The ends were cut back, 3 bases at V and 8 bases at J, with 10 bases in the middle. CDR3 length equals 13 residues. The CDR3 loop reads CATSRDSWEKLFF. Here the CDR3 DNA reads TGTGCCACCAGCAGGGACTCATGGGAAAAACTGTTTTTT.

The chain combines TRBV5-1 with TRBJ2-1; D gene ambiguous. CDR1 and CDR2 (germline): SGHRS, YFSETQ. This CDR3 is built from 15 residues. V gave up 5 bases and J gave up 1 base, with 13 bases separating them. The CDR3 loop is CASRARSYSYNEQFF. In DNA form, the CDR3 reads TGCGCCAGCAGAGCGCGGAGTTATTCCTACAATGAGCAGTTCTTC.